These T cell receptor beta chains were read from a single sample in a study of blood T cell repertoires in COVID-19. The method was immunoSEQ multiplex PCR; TCRdb's version includes in-frame clones alone and lacks a portion of them. The table includes some 530,000 clones, roughly 88% detected once. The material sequenced was peripheral blood. These receptors came from a human donor in a cohort sampled during active COVID-19. The CDR3 runs from the conserved cysteine through the conserved F or W. D genes are given only for firm matches. Part of the rows lack a size; the others show once, few, many or a class for expanded clones.

TRBV18,TRBJ1-4,.,.,15,CASSRSQREDEKLFF,TGTGCCAGCTCCCGATCACAGAGGGAGGATGAAAAACTGTTTTTT
TRBV5-1,TRBJ1-1,.,TRBD1,14,CASSKQGLGTEAFF,TGCGCCAGCAGTAAACAGGGGCTGGGCACTGAAGCTTTCTTT
TRBV19,TRBJ1-5,.,TRBD1,16,CASSILDRGRGQPQHF,TGTGCCAGTAGTATCTTGGACAGGGGGAGAGGTCAGCCCCAGCATTTT
TRBV5-1,TRBJ2-2,.,TRBD1,15,CASSPQTGDTGELFF,TGCGCCAGCAGCCCTCAGACAGGGGACACCGGGGAGCTGTTTTTT
TRBV5-1,TRBJ2-5,once,.,14,CASSLPGVQETQYF,TGCGCCAGCAGCTTGCCCGGGGTCCAAGAGACCCAGTACTTC
TRBV18,TRBJ1-1,.,.,14,CASSLSPMNTEAFF,TGTGCCAGCTCGTTGTCCCCCATGAACACTGAAGCTTTCTTT
TRBV21-1,TRBJ2-3,.,.,16,CASSMGLAGKTDTQYF,TGTGCCAGCAGCATGGGACTAGCGGGAAAGACAGATACGCAGTATTTT
TRBV5-6,TRBJ2-7,.,.,13,CASSSTQQDEQYF,TGTGCCAGCAGCTCAACTCAACAGGACGAGCAGTACTTC
TRBV19,TRBJ2-5,.,.,14,CASSISGEGETQYF,TGTGCCAGTAGTATATCGGGGGAAGGAGAGACCCAGTACTTC
TRBV7-2,TRBJ1-5,.,TRBD1,15,CASSFDRGPNQPQHF,TGTGCCAGCAGCTTCGACAGGGGGCCGAATCAGCCCCAGCATTTT
TRBV7-7,TRBJ2-5,.,TRBD2,17,CASSYSPGLAVQETQYF,TGTGCTAGCAGCTATTCCCCGGGACTAGCGGTCCAAGAGACCCAGTACTTC
TRBV28,TRBJ1-2,once,TRBD1,13,CASSFEDRGVYTF,TGTGCCAGCAGTTTCGAGGACAGGGGCGTCTACACCTTC
TRBV24-1,TRBJ1-5,.,.,16,CATSDQTQGFGQPQHF,TGTGCCACCAGTGACCAAACCCAGGGATTCGGTCAGCCCCAGCATTTT
TRBV7-3,TRBJ2-7,few,TRBD1,15,CASSPGQGATYEQYF,TGTGCCAGCAGCCCAGGACAGGGGGCGACTTACGAGCAGTACTTC
TRBV4-1,TRBJ2-2,.,TRBD2,16,CASSQGLAGVTGELFF,TGCGCCAGCAGCCAGGGACTAGCGGGAGTAACCGGGGAGCTGTTTTTT
TRBV30,TRBJ1-2,.,TRBD1,17,CAWSVRYIGTGNYGYTF,TGTGCCTGGAGTGTACGATATATTGGGACAGGGAACTATGGCTACACCTTC
TRBV6-2/TRBV6-3,TRBJ2-3,.,TRBD1,15,CASSYGTALGDTQYF,TGTGCCAGCAGTTACGGGACAGCCCTCGGGGATACGCAGTATTTT
TRBV6-2/TRBV6-3,TRBJ2-2,.,TRBD1,17,CASSYSGPTGDTGELFF,TGTGCCAGCAGTTACTCGGGACCGACAGGGGACACCGGGGAGCTGTTTTTT
TRBV30,TRBJ1-2,.,TRBD1,14,CAWRRQGTPYGYTF,TGTGCCTGGAGGCGACAGGGCACCCCCTATGGCTACACCTTC
TRBV11-1,TRBJ2-7,few,.,14,CASSLGARSYEQYF,TGTGCCAGCAGCTTAGGCGCGCGTTCCTACGAGCAGTACTTC
TRBV30,TRBJ2-5,.,TRBD2,14,CAWRTTSGGETQYF,TGTGCCTGGAGGACGACTAGCGGGGGAGAGACCCAGTACTTC
TRBV19,TRBJ1-5,.,.,15,CASSPLRKGNQPQHF,TGTGCCAGTAGTCCCTTGAGGAAGGGCAATCAGCCCCAGCATTTT
TRBV6-2/TRBV6-3,TRBJ2-5,.,TRBD2,13,CASSWGGTETQYF,TGTGCCAGCAGTTGGGGAGGGACAGAGACCCAGTACTTC
TRBV4-3,TRBJ2-2,.,TRBD2,16,CASSQETASGNGELFF,TGCGCCAGCAGCCAAGAAACCGCTAGCGGGAACGGGGAGCTGTTTTTT
TRBV2,TRBJ2-1,.,TRBD2,16,CAGTRSSGTKSNEQFF,TGTGCCGGAACGAGATCCTCCGGGACTAAATCCAATGAGCAGTTCTTC
TRBV5-8,TRBJ2-6,.,.,15,CASSRDYSGANVLTF,TGTGCCAGCAGCCGAGACTACTCTGGGGCCAACGTCCTGACTTTC
TRBV5-8,TRBJ2-7,.,.,13,CASSLVGVRGQYF,TGTGCCAGCAGCTTGGTTGGGGTGCGGGGGCAGTACTTC
TRBV7-9,TRBJ2-6,.,TRBD1,15,CASRTGLSGANVLTF,TGTGCCAGCCGGACAGGCCTCTCTGGGGCCAACGTCCTGACTTTC
TRBV5-1,TRBJ2-1,.,TRBD1,18,CASSPGGQGPISYNEQFF,TGCGCCAGCAGCCCAGGCGGACAGGGCCCCATCTCCTACAATGAGCAGTTCTTC